This TCR beta chain appears in the sequencing data of a study of shared clonotypes between healthy human individuals. The CDR3 runs 14 residues. Trimming cost V 9 bases and J 2 bases; bases outside gene matches: 6. Germline V gives CDR1 MRHNA, CDR2 SNTAGT. Here immunoSEQ multiplex PCR was the method, and the copy in TCRdb shows in-frame clones only, minus some. The top ten hold 9.5% to 15% of the sample, which has fewer than 600,000 clones, around 78% seen once. The sample consisted of PBMCs. The chain combines TRBV6-4 with TRBJ2-1; 8 bases map to TRBD2. This TCR derives from a woman between 40 and 55 years old in good health. Some clones in this sample may be carry-over from other donors' samples. CDR3 sequence (DNA): TGTGCCAGTTCCCCGGGACTAGCCTACAATGAGCAGTTCTTC. As protein: CASSPGLAYNEQFF.